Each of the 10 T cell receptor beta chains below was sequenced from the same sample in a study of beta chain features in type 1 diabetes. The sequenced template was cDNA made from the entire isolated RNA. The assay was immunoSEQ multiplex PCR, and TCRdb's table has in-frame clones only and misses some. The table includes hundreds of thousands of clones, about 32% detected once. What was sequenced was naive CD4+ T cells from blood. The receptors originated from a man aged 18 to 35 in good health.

The CDR3 loop reads CASSPATSAFSGANVLTF. The CDR3, as DNA: TGTGCCAGCAGCCCAGCGACTAGCGCATTCTCTGGGGCCAACGTCCTGACTTTC. The chain employs TRBV9 and TRBJ2-6; TRBD2 aligns across 8 bases. J was trimmed by 0 bases and V by 4 bases; bases with no gene match: 9. The CDR3 is 18 residues long. Germline values: CDR1 SGDLS, CDR2 YYNGEE.

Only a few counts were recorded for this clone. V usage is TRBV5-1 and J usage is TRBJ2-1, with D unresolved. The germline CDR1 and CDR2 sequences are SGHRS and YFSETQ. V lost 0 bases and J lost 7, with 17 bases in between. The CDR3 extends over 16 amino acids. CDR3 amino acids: CASSLVSGTMWNEQFF. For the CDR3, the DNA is TGCGCCAGCAGCTTGGTTTCTGGAACAATGTGGAATGAGCAGTTCTTC.

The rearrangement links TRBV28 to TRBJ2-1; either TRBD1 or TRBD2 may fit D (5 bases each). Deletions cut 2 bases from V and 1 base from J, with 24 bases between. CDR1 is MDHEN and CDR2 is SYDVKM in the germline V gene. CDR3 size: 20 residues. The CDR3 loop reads CASSLRGRDRRSGSYNEQFF. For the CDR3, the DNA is TGTGCCAGCAGTTTAAGGGGCCGGGATAGACGATCGGGGTCCTACAATGAGCAGTTCTTC.

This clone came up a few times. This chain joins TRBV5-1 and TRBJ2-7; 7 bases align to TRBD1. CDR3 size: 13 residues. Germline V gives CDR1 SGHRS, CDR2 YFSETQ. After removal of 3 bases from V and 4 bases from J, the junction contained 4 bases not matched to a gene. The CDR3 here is CASSSPGQYEQYF. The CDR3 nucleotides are TGCGCCAGCAGCTCTCCGGGACAGTACGAGCAGTACTTC.

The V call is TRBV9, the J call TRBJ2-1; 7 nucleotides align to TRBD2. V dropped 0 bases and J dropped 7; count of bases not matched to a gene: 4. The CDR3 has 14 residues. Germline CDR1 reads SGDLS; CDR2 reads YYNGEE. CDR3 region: CASSVGPRGNEQFF. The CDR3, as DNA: TGTGCCAGCAGCGTAGGGCCGCGGGGGAATGAGCAGTTCTTC. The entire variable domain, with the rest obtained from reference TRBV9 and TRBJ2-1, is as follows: DSGVTQTPKHLITATGQRVTLRCSPRSGDLSVYWYQQSLDQGLQFLIQYYNGEERAKGNILERFSAQQFPDLHSELNLSSLELGDSALYFCASSVGPRGNEQFFGPGTRLTVL.

CDR3 protein: CASSQQGGQETQYF. DNA for the CDR3: TGTGCCAGCAGTCAACAGGGGGGCCAAGAGACCCAGTACTTC. The chain uses TRBV6-6 and TRBJ2-5; 8 bases match TRBD1. The CDR3 loop spans 14 amino acids. V trimming: 5 bases; J trimming: 1 base; junction bases outside the gene matches: 3. CDR1 and CDR2 (germline): MNHNY, SVGAGI (reference sequence).

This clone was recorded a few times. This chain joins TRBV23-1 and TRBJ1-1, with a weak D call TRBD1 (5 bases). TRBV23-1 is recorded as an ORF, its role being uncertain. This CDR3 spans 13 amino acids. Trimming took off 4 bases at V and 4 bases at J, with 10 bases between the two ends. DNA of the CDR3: TGCGCCAGCAGTCCAGGGTTAGGCACTGAAGCTTTCTTT. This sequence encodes CASSPGLGTEAFF.

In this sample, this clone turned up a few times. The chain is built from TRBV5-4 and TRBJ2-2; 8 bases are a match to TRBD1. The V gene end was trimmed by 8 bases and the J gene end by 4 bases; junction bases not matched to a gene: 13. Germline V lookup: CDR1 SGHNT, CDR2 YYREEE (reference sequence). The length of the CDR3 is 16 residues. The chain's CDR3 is CASTLTGVRSTGELFF. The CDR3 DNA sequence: TGTGCCAGTACCTTGACAGGGGTCCGGAGCACCGGGGAGCTGTTTTTT.

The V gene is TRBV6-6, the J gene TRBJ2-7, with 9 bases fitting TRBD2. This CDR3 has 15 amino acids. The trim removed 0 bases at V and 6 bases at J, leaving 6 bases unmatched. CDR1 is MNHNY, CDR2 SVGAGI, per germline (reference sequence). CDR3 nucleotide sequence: TGTGCCAGCAGTTACTCGGCGGGAGGGGAAGGCGAGCAGTACTTC. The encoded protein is CASSYSAGGEGEQYF.

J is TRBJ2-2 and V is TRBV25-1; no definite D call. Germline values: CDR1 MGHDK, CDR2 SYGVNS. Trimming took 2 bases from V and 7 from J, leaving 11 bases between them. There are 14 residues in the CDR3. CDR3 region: CASSERLALGELFF. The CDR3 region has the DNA TGTGCCAGCAGTGAAAGGTTGGCGCTCGGGGAGCTGTTTTTT.